Listed below are T cell receptor beta chains from one sample, sequenced in a study of metastatic and nonmetastatic thyroid tumors. TCRdb re-called the PCR reads via MiXCR. The sample contains about 43,000 clones, 3% to 3.5% of which appear only once. The sequencing sample was made of blood. Receptors were obtained from a female donor with papillary thyroid cancer or a benign thyroid nodule (not recorded which). Some clones in this sample may be carry-over from other donors' samples. Each CDR3 is given with its conserved first and last residue. The D gene is left open where the match is weak. Some rows mark clone size as missing; the rest say once, few, many or name a class of expanded clone.

cdr3_nt cdr3_aa v_call d_call j_call cdr3_length clone_size
TGTGCCAGCAGTTACAAATGGGGGGCTGGCTATGGCTACACCTTC CASSYKWGAGYGYTF TRBV6-5 NA TRBJ1-2 15 many
TGTGCCAGCAGCCGACTCGACAGGGGCCCACTCACCGGGGAGCTGTTTTTT CASSRLDRGPLTGELFF TRBV28 TRBD1 TRBJ2-2 17 few
TGTGCCAGCAGCCGGGGGGGTGAAGAGACCCAGTACTTC CASSRGGEETQYF TRBV7-2 TRBD2 TRBJ2-5 13 many
TGTGCCAGCAAAGGTACCGGAGCGGGGGAATACGAGCAGTACTTC CASKGTGAGEYEQYF TRBV27 TRBD2 TRBJ2-7 15 many
TGTGCCAGCAGCCGCCAGGCAGATACGCAGTATTTT CASSRQADTQYF TRBV2 NA TRBJ2-3 12 many
TGTGCCAGCAGTGTGGAGCAGGGGGGATACGAGCAGTACTTC CASSVEQGGYEQYF TRBV6-1 NA TRBJ2-7 14 NA
TGTGCCAGCAGCCCCGTGACAGTCGCCTACGAGCAGTACTTC CASSPVTVAYEQYF TRBV9 NA TRBJ2-7 14 few
TGCAGTGGTAGACTGCACCAGAATAACTATGGCTACACCTTC CSGRLHQNNYGYTF TRBV20-1 NA TRBJ1-2 14 few
TGTGCCAGCAGCCTCAACACCGGGGAGCTGTTTTTT CASSLNTGELFF TRBV3-1 NA TRBJ2-2 12 few
TGTGCCAGCAGCTTAGGGGACAGTAATCAGCCCCAGCATTTT CASSLGDSNQPQHF TRBV7-8 TRBD1 TRBJ1-5 14 NA
TGCAGTGCTAGAGATATAGCGGGGGGCCAAGAGACCCAGTACTTC CSARDIAGGQETQYF TRBV20-1 TRBD2 TRBJ2-5 15 NA
TGTGCCAGTAGTATAGGGGGACAGATGAACACTGAAGCTTTCTTT CASSIGGQMNTEAFF TRBV19 TRBD1 TRBJ1-1 15 many
TGTGCCATCAGTGGACAGGGGAGTACCGGGGAGCTGTTTTTT CAISGQGSTGELFF TRBV10-3 TRBD1 TRBJ2-2 14 many
TGTGCCAGCAGCTTAGTGAGCGGATGGCCCTACAATGAGCAGTTCTTC CASSLVSGWPYNEQFF TRBV11-3 NA TRBJ2-1 16 medium-sized
TGTGCCAGCAGTAGGGCCCGGTCCAATGAGCAGTTCTTC CASSRARSNEQFF TRBV2 NA TRBJ2-1 13 many
TGTGCCAGCAGTTTATACAGCAACTATGGCTACACCTTC CASSLYSNYGYTF TRBV12-3/TRBV12-4 NA TRBJ1-2 13 NA
TGCGCCAGTGGCCGGGACAGGGGATACGAGCAGTACTTC CASGRDRGYEQYF TRBV5-1 TRBD1 TRBJ2-7 13 many
TGTGCCAGCAGTGAAGCGGATGGGACAGGGGAGCTGTTTTTT CASSEADGTGELFF TRBV6-1 NA TRBJ2-2 14 few
TGTGCCAGCAGTTACGGGGGGCAGCCGGGGCGAGAGACCCAGTACTTC CASSYGGQPGRETQYF TRBV6-2/TRBV6-3 NA TRBJ2-5 16 few
TGTGCCAGCCGCGGTGTACTCTCTAGCACAGATACGCAGTATTTT CASRGVLSSTDTQYF TRBV2 NA TRBJ2-3 15 many
TGTGCCAGCAGCACCCCGGGGCCTGAGTTATTC CASSTPGPELF TRBV5-6 NA TRBJ1-2 11 many
TGTGCCAGCAGAAAGGGGGTAAAAGAGACCCAGTACTTC CASRKGVKETQYF TRBV7-8 NA TRBJ2-5 13 many
TGTGCCAGCAGCCCGGGACGGTACACTGAAGCTTTCTTT CASSPGRYTEAFF TRBV7-9 NA TRBJ1-1 13 few
TGTGCCAGCAGTGCGACAGGGCGGACAGATACGCAGTATTTT CASSATGRTDTQYF TRBV2 TRBD1 TRBJ2-3 14 many
TGCATTGCTAGAGAGACAGGAAACACTGAAGCCTTCTTT CIARETGNTEAFF TRBV20-1 NA TRBJ1-1 13 few
TGTGCCAGCAGCATCCGGCCGATGGATTACATTCAGTACTTC CASSIRPMDYIQYF TRBV14 NA TRBJ2-4 14 many
TGTGCCAGCAGCCCTACATTGGTGGGGCGCACCTATAATTCACCCCTCCACTTT CASSPTLVGRTYNSPLHF TRBV12-3/TRBV12-4 NA TRBJ1-6 18 many